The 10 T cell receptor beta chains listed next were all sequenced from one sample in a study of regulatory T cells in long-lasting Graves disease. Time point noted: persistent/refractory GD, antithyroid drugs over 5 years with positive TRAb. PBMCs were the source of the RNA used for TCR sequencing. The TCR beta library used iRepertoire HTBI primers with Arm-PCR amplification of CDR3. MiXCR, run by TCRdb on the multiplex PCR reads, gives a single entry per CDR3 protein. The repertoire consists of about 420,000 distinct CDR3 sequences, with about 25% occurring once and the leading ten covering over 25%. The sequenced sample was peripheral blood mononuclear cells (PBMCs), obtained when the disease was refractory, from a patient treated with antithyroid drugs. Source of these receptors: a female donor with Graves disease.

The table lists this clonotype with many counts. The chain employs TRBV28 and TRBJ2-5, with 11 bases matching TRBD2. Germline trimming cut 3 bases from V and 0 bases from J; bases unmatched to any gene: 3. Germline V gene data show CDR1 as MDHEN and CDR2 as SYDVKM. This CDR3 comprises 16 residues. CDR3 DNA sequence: TGTGCCAGCAGTTTGCAGACTAGCGGGAACCAAGAGACCCAGTACTTC. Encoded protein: CASSLQTSGNQETQYF.

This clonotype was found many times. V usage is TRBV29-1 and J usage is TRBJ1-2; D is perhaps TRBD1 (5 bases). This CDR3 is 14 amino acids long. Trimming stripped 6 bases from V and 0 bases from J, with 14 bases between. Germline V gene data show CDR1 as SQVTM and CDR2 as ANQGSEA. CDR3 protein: CSVTTEGANYGYTF. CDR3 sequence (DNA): TGCAGCGTAACGACAGAAGGAGCTAACTATGGCTACACCTTC.

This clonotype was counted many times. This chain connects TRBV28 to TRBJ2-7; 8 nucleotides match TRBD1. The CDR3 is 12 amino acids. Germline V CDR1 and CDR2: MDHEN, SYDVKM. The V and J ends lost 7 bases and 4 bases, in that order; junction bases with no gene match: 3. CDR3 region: CASNDRGYEQYF. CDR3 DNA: TGTGCCAGCAATGACAGGGGATACGAGCAGTACTTC.

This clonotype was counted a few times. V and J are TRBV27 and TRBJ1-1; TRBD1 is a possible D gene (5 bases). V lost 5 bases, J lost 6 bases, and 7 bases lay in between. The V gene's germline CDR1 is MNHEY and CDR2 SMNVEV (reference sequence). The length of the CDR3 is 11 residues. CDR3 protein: CASSRGAEAFF. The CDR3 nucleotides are TGTGCCAGCAGTCGGGGGGCTGAAGCTTTCTTT.

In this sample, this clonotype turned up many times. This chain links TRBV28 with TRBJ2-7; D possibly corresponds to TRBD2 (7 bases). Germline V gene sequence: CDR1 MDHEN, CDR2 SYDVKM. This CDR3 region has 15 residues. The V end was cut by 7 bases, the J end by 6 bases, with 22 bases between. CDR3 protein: CASTSGMGGRFEQYF. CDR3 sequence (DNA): TGTGCCAGCACCTCGGGCATGGGGGGGCGTTTCGAGCAGTACTTC. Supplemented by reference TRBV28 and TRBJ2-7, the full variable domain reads DVKVTQSSRYLVKRTGEKVFLECVQDMDHENMFWYRQDPGLGLRLIYFSYDVKMKEKGDIPEGYSVSREKKERFSLILESASTNQTSMYLCASTSGMGGRFEQYFGPGTRLTVT.

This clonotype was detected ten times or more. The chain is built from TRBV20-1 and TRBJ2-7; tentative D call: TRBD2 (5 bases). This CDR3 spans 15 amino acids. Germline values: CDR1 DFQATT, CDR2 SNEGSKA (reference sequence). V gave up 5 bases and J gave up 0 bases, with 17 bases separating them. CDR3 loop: CSAPKGSAYSYEQYF. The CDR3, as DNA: TGCAGTGCTCCAAAGGGTAGCGCATACTCCTACGAGCAGTACTTC.

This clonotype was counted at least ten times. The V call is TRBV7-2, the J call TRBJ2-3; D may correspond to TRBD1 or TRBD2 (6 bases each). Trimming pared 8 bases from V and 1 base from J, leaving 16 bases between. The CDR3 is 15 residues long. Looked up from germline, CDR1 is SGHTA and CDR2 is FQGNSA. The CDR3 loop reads CASAAHGGGTDTQYF. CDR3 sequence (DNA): TGTGCCAGCGCCGCCCACGGGGGCGGCACAGATACGCAGTATTTT.

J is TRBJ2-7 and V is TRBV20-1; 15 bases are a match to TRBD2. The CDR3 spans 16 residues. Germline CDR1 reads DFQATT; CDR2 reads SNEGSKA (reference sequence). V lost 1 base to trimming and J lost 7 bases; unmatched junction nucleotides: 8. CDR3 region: CSARAWTSGRANEQYF. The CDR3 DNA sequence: TGCAGTGCTAGAGCTTGGACTAGCGGGAGGGCCAATGAGCAGTACTTC.

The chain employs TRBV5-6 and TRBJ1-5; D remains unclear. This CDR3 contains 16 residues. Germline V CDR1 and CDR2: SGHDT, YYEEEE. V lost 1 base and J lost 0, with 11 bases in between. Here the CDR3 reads CASSLSPVTSNQPQHF. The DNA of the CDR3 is TGTGCCAGCAGCTTGTCGCCGGTAACTAGCAATCAGCCCCAGCATTTT.

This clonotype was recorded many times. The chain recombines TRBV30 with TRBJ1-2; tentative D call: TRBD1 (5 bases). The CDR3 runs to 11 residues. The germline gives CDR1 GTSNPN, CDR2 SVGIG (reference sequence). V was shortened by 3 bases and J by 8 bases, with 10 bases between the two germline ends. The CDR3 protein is CAWRPGFGYTF. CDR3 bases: TGTGCCTGGAGACCAGGGTTCGGCTACACCTTC.